The rows below give T cell receptor beta chains drawn from one sample of a study of T cell responses to AZD1222 COVID-19 vaccine. Profiling relied on immunoSEQ multiplex PCR, and the TCRdb table lists in-frame clones only, not all of them. The data show around 120,000 clones, with 93% seen just once and 4% to 6% held by the top ten. This specimen was peripheral blood, taken 28 days after the second AZD1222 dose. These receptors were taken from an adult who received the AZD1222 COVID-19 vaccine. Each CDR3 is given with its conserved first and last residue. A D gene is named only where the DNA matches it firmly. The size field is filled for only some rows; it gives once, few, many or a size class.

D,size,J,V,CDR3,DNA
NA,NA,TRBJ1-2,TRBV4-3,CASSQAAQDPNYGYTF,TGCGCCAGCAGCCAAGCGGCACAGGACCCTAACTATGGCTACACCTTC
NA,NA,TRBJ1-3,TRBV7-9,CASSLGPGGTGNTIYF,TGTGCCAGCAGCTTAGGCCCTGGAGGGACTGGAAACACCATATATTTT
NA,NA,TRBJ2-5,TRBV5-4,CASSLGDRGQKTQYF,TGTGCCAGCAGCTTGGGGGATCGGGGTCAGAAGACCCAGTACTTC
NA,NA,TRBJ2-3,TRBV4-2,CASSQVYKVLGTDTQYF,TGTGCCAGCAGCCAAGTCTATAAGGTCCTGGGCACAGATACGCAGTATTTT
TRBD1,NA,TRBJ1-1,TRBV27,CASSLSTGGYQAFF,TGTGCCAGCAGTTTATCAACAGGGGGCTATCAAGCTTTCTTT
NA,NA,TRBJ1-2,TRBV29-1,CSAVQLRDRYTF,TGCAGCGCCGTCCAGCTAAGGGACCGCTACACCTTC
TRBD1,once,TRBJ1-5,TRBV2,CASRAGTGDSNQPQHF,TGTGCCAGCAGAGCCGGGACAGGGGATAGCAATCAGCCCCAGCATTTT
NA,NA,TRBJ1-1,TRBV7-2,CASSQNPGGTYF,TGTGCCAGCAGCCAAAACCCCGGCGGGACTTACTTT
NA,NA,TRBJ1-1,TRBV3-1/TRBV3-2,CASSQKNTEAFF,TGTGCCAGCAGCCAAAAGAACACTGAAGCTTTCTTT
TRBD2,NA,TRBJ2-5,TRBV7-9,CASSFRGGQETQYF,TGTGCCAGCAGCTTCCGGGGGGGACAAGAGACCCAGTACTTC
TRBD2,NA,TRBJ2-7,TRBV28,CASSFGGRLAVGYEQYF,TGTGCCAGCAGTTTCGGGGGTAGACTAGCGGTTGGGTACGAGCAGTACTTC
NA,once,TRBJ2-5,TRBV2,CASMAGKETQYF,TGTGCCAGCATGGCAGGGAAAGAGACCCAGTACTTC
NA,NA,TRBJ2-5,TRBV7-6,CASSLGGGTVQETQYF,TGTGCCAGCAGCTTAGGAGGGGGGACAGTCCAAGAGACCCAGTACTTC
TRBD1,NA,TRBJ2-2,TRBV27,CASTTGTGVTGELFF,TGTGCCAGCACCACAGGGACAGGGGTCACCGGGGAGCTGTTTTTT
TRBD2,once,TRBJ2-2,TRBV5-1,CASSLALAGNTGELFF,TGCGCCAGCAGCTTGGCTCTAGCGGGTAACACCGGGGAGCTGTTTTTT
TRBD1,NA,TRBJ1-1,TRBV19,CASSSRDRGTRVNTEAFF,TGTGCCAGTAGTAGCCGGGACAGGGGGACGAGAGTGAACACTGAAGCTTTCTTT
NA,once,TRBJ1-5,TRBV7-2,CASSSDGPNQPQHF,TGTGCCAGCAGCTCGGACGGACCCAATCAGCCCCAGCATTTT
NA,NA,TRBJ1-4,TRBV5-1,CASSLGPSNEKLFF,TGCGCCAGCAGCTTGGGACCGAGTAATGAAAAACTGTTTTTT
TRBD2,NA,TRBJ2-3,TRBV5-1,CASSSRFGELAGRADTQYF,TGCGCCAGCAGCTCCCGCTTTGGAGAACTAGCGGGAAGGGCAGATACGCAGTATTTT
TRBD1,NA,TRBJ2-1,TRBV18,CASSLMSLFGTGDEQFF,TGTGCCAGCTCCCTAATGTCCCTCTTTGGGACAGGGGATGAGCAGTTCTTC
NA,NA,TRBJ1-1,TRBV18,CASSQGQRGTEAFF,TGTGCCAGCTCACAAGGACAGAGAGGGACTGAAGCTTTCTTT
NA,NA,TRBJ1-5,TRBV7-8,CASSLGPAGAPQHF,TGTGCCAGCAGCTTAGGACCTGCAGGTGCGCCCCAGCATTTT
NA,NA,TRBJ2-7,TRBV2,CASKWRDSSAYEQYF,TGTGCCAGCAAGTGGAGGGACAGCTCAGCCTACGAGCAGTACTTC
NA,NA,TRBJ2-1,TRBV11-2,CASSQKRGGYNEQFF,TGTGCCAGCAGCCAAAAGAGGGGGGGTTACAATGAGCAGTTCTTC
NA,NA,TRBJ2-4,TRBV7-2,CASSLDDPLVDIQYF,TGTGCCAGCAGCTTAGATGATCCGTTGGTAGACATTCAGTACTTC
NA,NA,TRBJ2-4,TRBV19,CASSTGLVKNIQYF,TGTGCCAGTAGTACGGGGTTAGTCAAAAACATTCAGTACTTC
NA,NA,TRBJ2-7,TRBV19,CASSIDVAASYEQYF,TGTGCCAGTAGTATAGACGTTGCAGCTTCCTACGAGCAGTACTTC
NA,NA,TRBJ2-7,TRBV7-2,CASSLGDGAYEQYF,TGTGCCAGCAGCTTAGGGGACGGGGCCTACGAGCAGTACTTC
NA,NA,TRBJ2-1,TRBV29-1,CSVFINNEQFF,TGCAGCGTGTTCATCAACAATGAGCAGTTCTTC
NA,NA,TRBJ1-2,TRBV15,CATSRKNRNRNYGYTF,TGTGCCACCAGCAGGAAGAACAGGAATCGAAACTATGGCTACACCTTC
TRBD1,once,TRBJ2-6,TRBV7-3,CASSLAGTGLLLAGANVLTF,TGTGCCAGCAGCTTAGCCGGGACAGGGCTTCTCTTGGCTGGGGCCAACGTCCTGACTTTC
NA,NA,TRBJ1-2,TRBV25-1,CASRTALGGYTF,TGTGCCAGCAGGACAGCATTGGGCGGCTACACCTTC
NA,once,TRBJ2-3,TRBV6-5,CASSFQGGTDTQYF,TGTGCCAGCAGTTTTCAAGGGGGCACAGATACGCAGTATTTT
NA,NA,TRBJ2-5,TRBV20-1,CSARSIMTQYF,TGCAGTGCTAGGTCAATAATGACCCAGTACTTC
TRBD1,NA,TRBJ1-2,TRBV4-3,CASSQDLTGAGYTF,TGCGCCAGCAGCCAAGATCTGACAGGGGCTGGCTACACCTTC
TRBD2,NA,TRBJ2-3,TRBV2,CASILNRGADTQYF,TGTGCCAGCATCCTTAATCGGGGGGCAGATACGCAGTATTTT